The rows below give T cell receptor beta chains drawn from one sample of a study of beta chain features in type 1 diabetes. This table comes from immunoSEQ multiplex PCR, and its TCRdb copy is limited to in-frame clones, with some not included. The sample shows around 400,000 clones, 10% to 15% of them seen only once. Sequenced sample: naive CD4+ T cells from blood. The receptors come from a young man in good health. Each CDR3 is given with its conserved first and last residue. D genes are given only for firm matches. Clone sizes are given selectively: once, few, many, or a class where the clone is expanded.

abundance: -
d_gene: TRBD1
j_gene: TRBJ2-1
v_gene: TRBV28
CDR3nt: TGTGCCAGCAGTTCCGGACAGGGAGAGCAGTTCTTC
CDR3aa: CASSSGQGEQFF

abundance: -
d_gene: TRBD1
j_gene: TRBJ1-6
v_gene: TRBV18
CDR3nt: TGTGCCAGCTCACCAACCCACGCAGGGGGTCAAACCCTCCACTTT
CDR3aa: CASSPTHAGGQTLHF

abundance: few
d_gene: -
j_gene: TRBJ2-5
v_gene: TRBV5-4
CDR3nt: TGTGCCAGCAGCTTGGGGCGGGACAGCCGAGAGACCCAGTACTTC
CDR3aa: CASSLGRDSRETQYF

abundance: -
d_gene: -
j_gene: TRBJ2-5
v_gene: TRBV4-3
CDR3nt: TGCGCCAGCAGCCTTACTAACCTCCCTCAAGAGACCCAGTACTTC
CDR3aa: CASSLTNLPQETQYF

abundance: -
d_gene: -
j_gene: TRBJ2-5
v_gene: TRBV19
CDR3nt: TGTGCCAGTAGTTCGCGGAGCAAAGAGACCCAGTACTTC
CDR3aa: CASSSRSKETQYF

abundance: -
d_gene: TRBD2
j_gene: TRBJ2-2
v_gene: TRBV5-1
CDR3nt: TGCGCCAGCAGCTTGAGGACTAGCGGGAGATCACGCACCGGGGAGCTGTTTTTT
CDR3aa: CASSLRTSGRSRTGELFF

abundance: few
d_gene: -
j_gene: TRBJ2-1
v_gene: TRBV30
CDR3nt: TGTGCCTGGAGCAGGGTATCCTACAATGAGCAGTTCTTC
CDR3aa: CAWSRVSYNEQFF

abundance: few
d_gene: TRBD1
j_gene: TRBJ2-2
v_gene: TRBV4-3
CDR3nt: TGCGCCAGCAGCCAAACAGGGGACACCGGGGAGCTGTTTTTT
CDR3aa: CASSQTGDTGELFF

abundance: -
d_gene: TRBD1
j_gene: TRBJ2-1
v_gene: TRBV15
CDR3nt: TGTGCCACCAGCAGAGTTGGGACAGGGTTGGTTTACAATGAGCAGTTCTTC
CDR3aa: CATSRVGTGLVYNEQFF

abundance: -
d_gene: -
j_gene: TRBJ1-5
v_gene: TRBV4-2
CDR3nt: TGTGCCAGCAGCCAAGTGGGAGAAAGCAATCAGCCCCAGCATTTT
CDR3aa: CASSQVGESNQPQHF

abundance: few
d_gene: TRBD1
j_gene: TRBJ1-1
v_gene: TRBV6-5
CDR3nt: TGTGCCAGCAGGGGTGGACAGGGGGCGTTCGCTGAAGCTTTCTTT
CDR3aa: CASRGGQGAFAEAFF

abundance: few
d_gene: TRBD1
j_gene: TRBJ2-7
v_gene: TRBV18
CDR3nt: TGTGCCAGCTCACCCCCGGGACAGGGGGCTTACGAGCAGTACTTC
CDR3aa: CASSPPGQGAYEQYF

abundance: -
d_gene: TRBD2
j_gene: TRBJ2-3
v_gene: TRBV28
CDR3nt: TGTGCCAGCAGCAGTAGCGGGAAGTGGGCAGATACGCAGTATTTT
CDR3aa: CASSSSGKWADTQYF

abundance: -
d_gene: -
j_gene: TRBJ2-2
v_gene: TRBV4-2
CDR3nt: TGTGCCAGCAGCCCGGTTAGTGGGCGGGCGAACACCGGGGAGCTGTTTTTT
CDR3aa: CASSPVSGRANTGELFF

abundance: -
d_gene: TRBD2
j_gene: TRBJ2-3
v_gene: TRBV7-2
CDR3nt: TGTGCCAGCAGCTCACCGGGAGCGGGAGGGCCGCTCGCAGATACGCAGTATTTT
CDR3aa: CASSSPGAGGPLADTQYF

abundance: -
d_gene: -
j_gene: TRBJ1-2
v_gene: TRBV4-3
CDR3nt: TGCGCCAGCAGCCAAGCGATACTCCCAGGGGACTATGGCTACACCTTC
CDR3aa: CASSQAILPGDYGYTF

abundance: -
d_gene: -
j_gene: TRBJ1-3
v_gene: TRBV2
CDR3nt: TGTGCCAGCAGTTCCACAGGGCCCGCTGGAAACACCATATATTTT
CDR3aa: CASSSTGPAGNTIYF

abundance: few
d_gene: -
j_gene: TRBJ2-7
v_gene: TRBV5-4
CDR3nt: TGTGCCAGCAGCTTGGGGCAGAGGAGGGGCGAGCAGTACTTC
CDR3aa: CASSLGQRRGEQYF

abundance: -
d_gene: TRBD1
j_gene: TRBJ2-7
v_gene: TRBV9
CDR3nt: TGTGCCAGCAGCGTTGGGGGACAGGGGCTCTACGAGCAGTACTTC
CDR3aa: CASSVGGQGLYEQYF

abundance: -
d_gene: -
j_gene: TRBJ2-2
v_gene: TRBV5-1
CDR3nt: TGCGCCAGCAGCTTGGCGTTACTAGAGAACACCGGGGAGCTGTTTTTT
CDR3aa: CASSLALLENTGELFF

abundance: few
d_gene: -
j_gene: TRBJ2-2
v_gene: TRBV28
CDR3nt: TGTGCCAGCAGTCGCGGAGCAGGGCGCGGCACCGGGGAGCTGTTTTTT
CDR3aa: CASSRGAGRGTGELFF

abundance: few
d_gene: -
j_gene: TRBJ1-1
v_gene: TRBV5-1
CDR3nt: TGCGCCAGCAGCACCGGGACTGATAGAACTGAAGCTTTCTTT
CDR3aa: CASSTGTDRTEAFF

abundance: few
d_gene: -
j_gene: TRBJ2-5
v_gene: TRBV29-1
CDR3nt: TGCAGCGTTGGGCAGGGGCTTTCACAAGGCATCCAGTACTTC
CDR3aa: CSVGQGLSQGIQYF

abundance: few
d_gene: -
j_gene: TRBJ2-7
v_gene: TRBV11-2
CDR3nt: TGTGCCAGCAGCTCAGAAACAGGGTACGAGCAGTACTTC
CDR3aa: CASSSETGYEQYF

abundance: few
d_gene: TRBD1
j_gene: TRBJ2-2
v_gene: TRBV10-3
CDR3nt: TGTGCCATCAGACCGGGACAGGCAAACACCGGGGAGCTGTTTTTT
CDR3aa: CAIRPGQANTGELFF

abundance: many
d_gene: -
j_gene: TRBJ2-5
v_gene: TRBV29-1
CDR3nt: TGCAGCGTTGAAGCCAGGGGCCAGACCCAGTACTTC
CDR3aa: CSVEARGQTQYF

abundance: many
d_gene: -
j_gene: TRBJ2-3
v_gene: TRBV23-1
CDR3nt: TGCGCCAGCAGTCAATCCCGACAGGGCACAGATACGCAGTATTTT
CDR3aa: CASSQSRQGTDTQYF

abundance: -
d_gene: -
j_gene: TRBJ1-2
v_gene: TRBV7-9
CDR3nt: TGTGCCAGCAGCACGGACAGCTATGGCTACACCTTC
CDR3aa: CASSTDSYGYTF

abundance: many
d_gene: -
j_gene: TRBJ2-3
v_gene: TRBV29-1
CDR3nt: TGCAGCGTTGAGGGCGACAGCGATACGCAGTATTTT
CDR3aa: CSVEGDSDTQYF

abundance: few
d_gene: TRBD2
j_gene: TRBJ2-2
v_gene: TRBV11-2
CDR3nt: TGTGCCAGCAGCAGAGCGGGAGTCTTAAGCAGGGAGCTGTTTTTT
CDR3aa: CASSRAGVLSRELFF

abundance: -
d_gene: -
j_gene: TRBJ2-5
v_gene: TRBV2
CDR3nt: TGTGCCAGCGGCAGGAGAACACGGGGAGAGACCCAGTACTTC
CDR3aa: CASGRRTRGETQYF

abundance: few
d_gene: -
j_gene: TRBJ1-2
v_gene: TRBV2
CDR3nt: TGTGCCAGCAGTGTCTTCCGGGAGGTGGACTATGGCTACACCTTC
CDR3aa: CASSVFREVDYGYTF

abundance: few
d_gene: TRBD1
j_gene: TRBJ2-6
v_gene: TRBV6-1
CDR3nt: TGTGCCAGCAGTGAACAGGGGGCAACTGGGGCCAACGTCCTGACTTTC
CDR3aa: CASSEQGATGANVLTF

abundance: -
d_gene: -
j_gene: TRBJ2-1
v_gene: TRBV7-2
CDR3nt: TGTGCCAGCAGCTCGGGGACACCGGGCAATGAGCAGTTCTTC
CDR3aa: CASSSGTPGNEQFF

abundance: -
d_gene: TRBD1
j_gene: TRBJ1-1
v_gene: TRBV29-1
CDR3nt: TGCAGCGCTGACCGACAGGGCCCTGAAGCTTTCTTT
CDR3aa: CSADRQGPEAFF